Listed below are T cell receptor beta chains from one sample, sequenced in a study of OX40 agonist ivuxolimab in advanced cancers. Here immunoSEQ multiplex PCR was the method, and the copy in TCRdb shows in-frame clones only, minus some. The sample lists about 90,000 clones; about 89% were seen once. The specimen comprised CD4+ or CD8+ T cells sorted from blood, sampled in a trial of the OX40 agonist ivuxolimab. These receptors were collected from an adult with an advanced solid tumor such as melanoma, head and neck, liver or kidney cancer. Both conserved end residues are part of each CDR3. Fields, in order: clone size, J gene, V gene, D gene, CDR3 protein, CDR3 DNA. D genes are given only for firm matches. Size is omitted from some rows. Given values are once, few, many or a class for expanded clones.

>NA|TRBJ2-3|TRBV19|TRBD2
CASRGGLAGFLDTQYF
TGTGCCAGTCGGGGGGGACTAGCGGGATTTCTGGATACGCAGTATTTT
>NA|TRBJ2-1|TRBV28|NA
CASSPVVGGQTPEQFF
TGTGCCAGCAGCCCGGTGGTAGGTGGACAAACCCCCGAGCAGTTCTTC
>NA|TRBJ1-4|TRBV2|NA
CASMQGLREKLFF
TGTGCCAGCATGCAGGGCCTCCGGGAAAAACTGTTTTTT
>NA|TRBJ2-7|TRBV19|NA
CASNHPVKNEQYF
TGTGCCAGTAACCATCCCGTTAAGAACGAGCAGTACTTC
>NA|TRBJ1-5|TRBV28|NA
CASSLEGNNQPQHF
TGTGCCAGCAGTTTGGAGGGGAACAATCAGCCCCAGCATTTT
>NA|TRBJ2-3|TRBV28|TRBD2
CASSFRGLAGDKTQYF
TGTGCCAGCAGTTTCCGGGGACTAGCGGGAGATAAGACGCAGTATTTT
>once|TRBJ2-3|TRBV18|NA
CASSPPLGLEDTQYF
TGTGCCAGCTCACCCCCTCTGGGGCTGGAAGATACGCAGTATTTT
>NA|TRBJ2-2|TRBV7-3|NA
CASSLWRRANSGELFF
TGTGCCAGCAGCTTATGGCGCAGGGCGAATTCCGGGGAGCTGTTTTTT
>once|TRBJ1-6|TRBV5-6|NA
CASSFPRDNSPLHF
TGTGCCAGCAGCTTCCCCAGGGATAATTCACCCCTCCACTTT
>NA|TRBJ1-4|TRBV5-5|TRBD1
CASSVTGVANEKLFF
TGTGCCAGCAGCGTTACAGGGGTCGCTAATGAAAAACTGTTTTTT
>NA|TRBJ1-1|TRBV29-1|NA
CSVPRGFNAEAFF
TGCAGCGTTCCCAGGGGCTTTAACGCTGAAGCTTTCTTT
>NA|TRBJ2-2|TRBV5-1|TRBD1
CASKTGQGAIGELFF
TGCGCCAGCAAGACGGGACAGGGGGCCATCGGGGAGCTGTTTTTT
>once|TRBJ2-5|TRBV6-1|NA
CASSDYGTTAQETQYF
TGTGCCAGCAGTGACTACGGGACCACGGCCCAAGAGACCCAGTACTTC
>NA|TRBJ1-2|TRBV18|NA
CASSPAGTQNYGYTF
TGTGCCAGCTCACCTGCAGGGACCCAGAACTATGGCTACACCTTC
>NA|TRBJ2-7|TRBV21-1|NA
CASIPGRAQCSPDLYEQYF
TGTGCCAGCATCCCAGGGAGGGCCCAATGCAGTCCGGATCTGTACGAGCAGTACTTC
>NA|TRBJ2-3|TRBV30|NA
CAWRGPMSTDTQYF
TGTGCCTGGCGCGGTCCTATGAGCACAGATACGCAGTATTTT
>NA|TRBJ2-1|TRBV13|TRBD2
CASSFRASGVSYNEQFF
TGTGCCAGCAGCTTCCGTGCTAGCGGGGTTTCCTACAATGAGCAGTTCTTC
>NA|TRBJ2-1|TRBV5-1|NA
CASSLAGSSKSSYNEQFF
TGCGCCAGCAGCTTGGCTGGTAGCTCCAAGAGCTCCTACAATGAGCAGTTCTTC
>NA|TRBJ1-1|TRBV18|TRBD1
CASSLFNRGPTEGRAFF
TGTGCCAGCTCACTTTTCAACAGGGGGCCTACCGAAGGGCGAGCTTTCTTT
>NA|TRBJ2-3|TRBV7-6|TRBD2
CASSDDPLAGGPQPPDTQYF
TGTGCCAGCAGCGACGATCCACTAGCGGGAGGTCCACAACCTCCGGATACGCAGTATTTT
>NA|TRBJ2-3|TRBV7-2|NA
CASSTLGLFTDTQYF
TGTGCCAGCAGCACCCTGGGACTTTTCACAGATACGCAGTATTTT
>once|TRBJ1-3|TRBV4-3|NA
CASSQETAFRSGNTIYF
TGCGCCAGCAGCCAAGAAACAGCCTTTCGCTCTGGAAACACCATATATTTT
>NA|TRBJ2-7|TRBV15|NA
CATSRDDGTYEQYF
TGTGCCACCAGCAGAGACGACGGAACCTACGAGCAGTACTTC
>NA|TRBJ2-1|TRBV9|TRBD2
CASSPVVAGGVNEQFF
TGTGCCAGCAGCCCCGTGGTGGCGGGAGGCGTAAATGAGCAGTTCTTC
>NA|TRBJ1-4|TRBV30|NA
CAWSVGQGNEKLFF
TGTGCCTGGAGTGTAGGGCAGGGAAATGAAAAACTGTTTTTT
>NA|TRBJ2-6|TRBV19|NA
CASSIDGSGANVLTF
TGTGCCAGTAGTATAGATGGCTCAGGGGCCAACGTCCTGACTTTC
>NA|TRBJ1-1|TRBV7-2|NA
CASSLDRLTEAFF
TGTGCCAGCAGCTTAGACCGTTTAACTGAAGCTTTCTTT
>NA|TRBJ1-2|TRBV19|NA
CASSLGANYGYTF
TGTGCCAGTTCCCTAGGAGCTAACTATGGCTACACCTTC
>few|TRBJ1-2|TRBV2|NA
CASSTGTLDGYTF
TGTGCCAGCAGTACAGGGACGTTGGATGGCTACACCTTC